These T cell receptor beta chains were read from a single sample in a study of beta chain features in type 1 diabetes. The data were produced by immunoSEQ multiplex PCR, yet TCRdb's version contains in-frame clones alone and is incomplete. Of 350,000 to 450,000 clones detected, more than 11% appear once; the ten largest clones hold 0.03% to 0.04%. The sample taken for sequencing was naive CD4+ T cells from blood. The receptors stem from a man aged 25-45 years in good health. Both conserved end residues are part of each CDR3. The order of the fields is J gene, clone size, V gene, D gene, CDR3 DNA, CDR3 protein. A D gene is named only where the DNA matches it firmly. Size tells how often a clone was seen (once, few, many) or the class of an expanded clone, and some rows leave it out.

>TRBJ2-3|-|TRBV7-9|TRBD2
TGTGCCAGCAGCAAAGCGGGAATATCGGATACGCAGTATTTT
CASSKAGISDTQYF
>TRBJ2-6|-|TRBV27|TRBD1
TGTGCCAGCAGCTTCGGGACAGGGATGCCTGGGGCCAACGTCCTGACTTTC
CASSFGTGMPGANVLTF
>TRBJ1-1|few|TRBV4-1|-
TGCGCCAGCAGCCAAGATTACGGGTTTACGGCTTTCTTT
CASSQDYGFTAFF
>TRBJ1-6|few|TRBV5-6|-
TGTGCCAGCAGCCCGGGGTACATCTCCCCCCTCCACTTT
CASSPGYISPLHF
>TRBJ1-4|few|TRBV7-9|-
TGTGCCAGCAGCCTCAGTCTGAATGAAAAACTGTTTTTT
CASSLSLNEKLFF
>TRBJ2-1|-|TRBV5-6|TRBD1
TGTGCCAGCAGGCGGCGGGACAGGGTCGGTGAGCAGTTCTTC
CASRRRDRVGEQFF
>TRBJ2-6|-|TRBV7-2|-
TGTGCCAGCAGCTTAGGTGGGGCGGCCAACGTCCTGACTTTC
CASSLGGAANVLTF
>TRBJ1-2|-|TRBV30|-
TGTGCCTGGACCCCGGCGGTGGCCTATGGCTACACCTTC
CAWTPAVAYGYTF
>TRBJ1-2|few|TRBV29-1|TRBD1
TGCAGCGTCCTACAGGGGAATGGCTACACCTTC
CSVLQGNGYTF
>TRBJ2-5|few|TRBV7-8|-
TGTGCCAGCAGCTTAGCGCGGTACCAAGAGACCCAGTACTTC
CASSLARYQETQYF
>TRBJ2-5|few|TRBV7-7|-
TGTGCCAGCAGCTTAGGACTAGGGGGAGTAGAGACCCAGTACTTC
CASSLGLGGVETQYF
>TRBJ1-1|-|TRBV7-9|-
TGTGCCAGCAGTTCGACAGGTTCTGAAGCTTTCTTT
CASSSTGSEAFF
>TRBJ2-3|-|TRBV5-4|-
TGTGCCAGCAGCCCGGGGGGCCCCACAGATACGCAGTATTTT
CASSPGGPTDTQYF
>TRBJ2-7|few|TRBV7-9|-
TGTGCCAGCAGCTTATACGGCCCCCCTACTGGGGAGCAGTACTTC
CASSLYGPPTGEQYF
>TRBJ1-6|few|TRBV6-5|-
TGTGCCAGCAACAGAGGACAGATTAATTCACCCCTCCACTTT
CASNRGQINSPLHF
>TRBJ2-1|few|TRBV7-3|TRBD2
TGTGCCAGCAGCTTAACACTAGCGGGAGGAGATGAGCAGTTCTTC
CASSLTLAGGDEQFF
>TRBJ2-2|few|TRBV7-3|TRBD2
TGTGCCAGCAGCTACCCGTCGGCGGGAGGGCTAGGGGAGCTGTTTTTT
CASSYPSAGGLGELFF
>TRBJ2-7|-|TRBV7-8|-
TGTGCCAGCAGCTTAAACCTCGAGCAGTACTTC
CASSLNLEQYF
>TRBJ2-1|few|TRBV29-1|-
TGCAGCGTTGTTGGAGCCAAGGACCTCCGTGAGCAGTTCTTC
CSVVGAKDLREQFF
>TRBJ1-5|few|TRBV30|TRBD1
TGTGCCTGGAGTACAGGGGTTAGGCAGCCCCAGCATTTT
CAWSTGVRQPQHF
>TRBJ1-2|few|TRBV30|-
TGTGCCTGGAGTCCACGCCGAGGTTATGGCTACACCTTC
CAWSPRRGYGYTF
>TRBJ2-7|few|TRBV29-1|-
TGCAGCGTTGCCCACTACGAGCAGTACTTC
CSVAHYEQYF
>TRBJ1-1|few|TRBV29-1|-
TGCAGCGTTGAGGGGGCGACAGCGAACACTGAAGCTTTCTTT
CSVEGATANTEAFF
>TRBJ2-7|-|TRBV6-1|-
TGTGCCAGCAGCACCGCCTCCTTCTACGAGCAGTACTTC
CASSTASFYEQYF
>TRBJ1-1|-|TRBV7-9|-
TGTGCCAGCAGCTTAGCGCGGGGTGTGAACACTGAAGCTTTCTTT
CASSLARGVNTEAFF
>TRBJ1-1|-|TRBV30|-
TGTGCCTGGAGTGTACGAATAACGCACACTGAAGCTTTCTTT
CAWSVRITHTEAFF